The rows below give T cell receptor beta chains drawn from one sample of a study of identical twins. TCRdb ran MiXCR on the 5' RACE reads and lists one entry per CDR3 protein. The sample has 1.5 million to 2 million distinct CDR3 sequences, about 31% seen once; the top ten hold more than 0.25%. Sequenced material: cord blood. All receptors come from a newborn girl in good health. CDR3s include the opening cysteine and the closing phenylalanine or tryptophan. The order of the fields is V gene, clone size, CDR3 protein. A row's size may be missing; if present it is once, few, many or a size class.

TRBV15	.	CATSRDQSWTEAFF
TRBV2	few	CASSRALRANVLTF
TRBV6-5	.	CASSYSESGGYGYTF
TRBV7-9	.	CASTQTGGEFF
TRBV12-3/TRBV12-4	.	CASSPDRGFYGYTF
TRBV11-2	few	CASSLMGLAGNEQFF
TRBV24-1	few	CATSTGIGNVLTF
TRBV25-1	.	CASSVGQAKKGNQPQHF
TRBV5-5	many	CASSLTDYISYEQYF
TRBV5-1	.	CASRPIEESGSSYEQYF
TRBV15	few	CATSRDEGEGFF
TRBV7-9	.	CASSRTSGRGNIQYF
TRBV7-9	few	CASSLRTDPYEQYF
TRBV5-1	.	CASSLVLAATGELFF
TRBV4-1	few	CASSQGASQPQHF
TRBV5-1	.	CASGRRGNEQFF
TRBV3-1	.	CASSQAWASGSYEQYF